This T cell receptor beta chain comes out of a study of response to subunit inactivated influenza vaccine. Worth noting for this clonotype: Its antigen is unidentified.

General study findings and limits: With each seasonal influenza vaccination, the authors suggested, few new T cells are recruited.

TCRdb reanalysed the RT-PCR reads using MiXCR and keeps one entry per CDR3 protein. The sample lists 170,000 or so distinct CDR3 sequences, about 11% occurring once. CDR3 length: 17 residues. V lost 5 bases and J lost 5; bases outside the gene matches: 13. Germline values: CDR1 SGHTA, CDR2 FQGTGA. The V and J genes are TRBV7-3 and TRBJ2-1; TRBD2 aligns across 9 bases. The sequence was obtained from a man aged 45-69 years who received an inactivated influenza vaccine. The specimen was CD8+ T cells sorted from PBMCs, collected around 25 months after vaccination. CDR3 loop: CASSRIGAGGENNEQFF. The CDR3 nucleotides are TGTGCCAGCAGCCGAATCGGAGCGGGAGGTGAAAACAATGAGCAGTTCTTC.